This T cell receptor beta chain derives from a study of identical twins. Concerning this clonotype itself: Its antigen is still unknown.

TCRdb analysed the 5' RACE reads with MiXCR anew, one entry per CDR3 protein. Among around 1.7 million distinct CDR3 sequences, less than 35% were seen once, and the ten largest hold under 0.35%. Study-level results: A lower insertion count was a feature of abundant cord blood beta clonotypes, with no such feature in memory repertoires.

V was clipped by 8 bases and J by 3 bases, with 13 bases between them. The CDR3 sequence is 13 residues long. CDR1 and CDR2 (germline): SEHNR, FQNEAQ (reference sequence). The sequence came from a newborn girl in good health. The sequenced sample consisted of cord blood. The rearrangement uses TRBV7-9 and TRBJ1-1; TRBD1 is a possible D gene (5 bases). For the CDR3, the DNA is TGTGCCAGCGGCTCCGAGGGGTACACTGAAGCTTTCTTT. Translated: CASGSEGYTEAFF. Full variable domain (outside the CDR3, taken from reference TRBV7-9 and TRBJ1-1): DTGVSQNPRHKITKRGQNVTFRCDPISEHNRLYWYRQTLGQGPEFLTYFQNEAQLEKSRLLSDRFSAERPKGSFSTLEIQRTEQGDSAMYLCASGSEGYTEAFFGQGTRLTVV.